Presented here are 14 T cell receptor beta chains from one specimen sequenced in a study of technical replicates of blood from several donors. TCRdb's table, derived via immunoSEQ multiplex PCR, lists solely in-frame clones and lacks some. The data contain tens of thousands of clones, 91% of them singletons. Material: T cells isolated from PBMCs. The receptor source for this set is a human donor in good health. Some clones in this sample may be carry-over from other donors' samples.

CDR3 coding DNA: TGTGCCAGCAGCCGCCCGACAGGGCTGGAGACCCAGTACTTC. This encodes CASSRPTGLETQYF. The V call is TRBV7-9, the J call TRBJ2-5; 7 bases match TRBD1. Germline CDR1 is SEHNR and CDR2 is FQNEAQ (reference sequence). After removal of 5 bases from V and 5 bases from J, the junction contained 8 bases not matched to a gene. The CDR3 is 14 residues long.

The chain links TRBV5-6 to TRBJ1-4, with TRBD1 matching over 8 bases. After removal of 0 bases from V and 8 bases from J, the junction contained 3 bases not matched to a gene. Germline V gene sequence: CDR1 SGHDT, CDR2 YYEEEE. The CDR3 sequence is 14 residues long. CDR3 residues: CASSLGRGREKLFF. The CDR3 DNA is TGTGCCAGCAGCTTGGGCAGGGGGCGAGAAAAACTGTTTTTT.

The rearrangement uses TRBV27 and TRBJ2-1; D possibly corresponds to TRBD2 (5 bases). The CDR3 sequence is 15 residues long. Looked up from germline, CDR1 is MNHEY and CDR2 is SMNVEV (reference sequence). Trimming took off 4 bases at V and 8 bases at J, with 18 bases between the two ends. The CDR3 DNA reads TGTGCCAGCAGTTACCTAGCCCAAGACGGGTATGAGCAGTTCTTC. Its protein product is CASSYLAQDGYEQFF.

The chain has TRBV6-5 and TRBJ2-1, with 8 nucleotides matching TRBD2. J was trimmed by 14 bases and V by 4 bases; bases with no gene match: 4. The CDR3 is made up of 11 amino acids. Looked up from germline, CDR1 is MNHEY and CDR2 is SVGAGI. The CDR3 is CASSSGTSKFF. DNA for the CDR3: TGTGCCAGCAGTTCTGGGACTAGTAAGTTCTTC.

The rearrangement uses TRBV6-1 and TRBJ2-1; TRBD1 matches 9 bases. CDR3 size: 17 residues. Germline assignment: CDR1 MNHNS and CDR2 SASEGT. Unmatched junction bases numbered 6, after V lost 0 bases and J lost 3 bases. The CDR3 coding sequence is TGTGCCAGCAGTGAAGCGCTTGGGGGACAGGGCTACAATGAGCAGTTCTTC. Translated: CASSEALGGQGYNEQFF.

The rearrangement uses TRBV11-2 and TRBJ2-1; 12 bases match TRBD2. This CDR3 contains 17 residues. V shed 6 bases and J 0 bases; nucleotides not matched to a gene: 6. CDR1 and CDR2 (germline): SGHAT, FQNNGV. CDR3 in amino acids: CASSWTSGTNSYNEQFF. For the CDR3, the DNA is TGTGCCAGCAGTTGGACTAGCGGGACTAACTCCTACAATGAGCAGTTCTTC.

This clone was seen a single time. The gene calls are TRBV30 and TRBJ2-7; D perhaps matches TRBD1 (5 bases). This CDR3 is built from 16 residues. Germline V gene data show CDR1 as GTSNPN and CDR2 as SVGIG (reference sequence). With 3 bases removed from V and 3 bases from J, the gap between germline ends came to 21 bases. CDR3: CAWSSSGIGYGYEQYF. The CDR3 coding sequence is TGTGCCTGGAGCTCCTCAGGGATCGGGTATGGCTACGAGCAGTACTTC.

This chain links TRBV5-4 with TRBJ2-7; D may be TRBD1 (6 bases). This CDR3 comprises 14 residues. Germline CDR1 reads SGHNT; CDR2 reads YYREEE (reference sequence). Trimming took 0 bases from V and 2 from J, leaving 9 bases between them. The CDR3 here is CASSLDQGPYEQYF. The CDR3 coding sequence is TGTGCCAGCAGCTTGGATCAGGGGCCCTACGAGCAGTACTTC.

This clone was observed once. As DNA, the CDR3 is TGTGCCAGCAGCTTGCCCGGACAGGGTGCGGACATTCAGTACTTC. This encodes CASSLPGQGADIQYF. The genes are TRBV5-4 and TRBJ2-4, with TRBD1 identical over 8 bases. The V gene's germline CDR1 is SGHNT and CDR2 YYREEE (reference sequence). The CDR3 spans 15 residues. V shed 1 base and J 8 bases; nucleotides not matched to a gene: 8.

Only one count was recorded for this clone. The CDR3 coding sequence is TGTGCCAGCAGCTTAGCGAGAGACTACGAGCAGTACTTC. Translating gives CASSLARDYEQYF. The chain carries TRBV7-2 and TRBJ2-7; D remains unclear. Germline loops: CDR1 SGHTA, CDR2 FQGNSA. Trimming cost V 0 bases and J 3 bases, with 6 bases left between them. The CDR3 has 13 residues.

CDR3 sequence: CASGWGGSVNQPQHF. CDR3 nucleotide sequence: TGTGCCAGCGGCTGGGGGGGATCCGTCAATCAGCCCCAGCATTTT. V and J are TRBV5-6 and TRBJ1-5, with a weak D call TRBD1 (5 bases). Looked up from germline, CDR1 is SGHDT and CDR2 is YYEEEE. V lost 7 bases and J lost 3, with 17 bases in between. This CDR3 is built from 15 residues.

The chain links TRBV2 to TRBJ2-1, with 15 bases identical to TRBD2. V lost 6 bases to trimming and J lost 4 bases; unmatched junction nucleotides: 7. The germline V gene has CDR1 SNHLY and CDR2 FYNNEI. There are 17 residues in the CDR3. CDR3 nucleotide sequence: TGTGCCAGCAGAGGACTAGCGGGAGGGCCTGATTACAATGAGCAGTTCTTC. It translates to CASRGLAGGPDYNEQFF.

This sequence joins TRBV2 and TRBJ2-5, with 9 bases matching TRBD2. J lost 4 bases, V lost 7 bases, and 13 bases had no gene match. This CDR3 is built from 16 residues. From germline, CDR1 is SNHLY and CDR2 FYNNEI. The CDR3 reads CASTTDLRAGGETQYF. CDR3 nucleotides: TGTGCCAGCACCACTGACCTAAGAGCGGGAGGAGAGACCCAGTACTTC.

This chain links TRBV11-3 with TRBJ2-7; D is ambiguous. V gave up 2 bases and J gave up 1 base, with 6 bases separating them. Germline V lookup: CDR1 SGHNT, CDR2 YENEEA. This CDR3 contains 13 residues. The CDR3 protein is CASSLTYSYEQYF. The CDR3 bases are TGTGCCAGCAGCTTAACCTATTCCTACGAGCAGTACTTC.